This is a list of T cell receptor beta chains from one sample in a study of blood T cells in healthy people across ages. TCRdb reanalysed the 5' RACE reads using MiXCR and keeps one entry per CDR3 protein. The sample carries approximately 1.5 million distinct CDR3 sequences, almost 35% recorded once. Material: blood. Receptors originate from a woman aged 30 to 39 in good health. The CDR3 runs from the conserved cysteine through the conserved F or W. A D gene is named only where the DNA matches it firmly. Size tells how often a clone was seen (once, few, many) or the class of an expanded clone, and some rows leave it out.

clone_size	d_call	j_call	v_call	cdr3_nt	cdr3_aa
NA	NA	TRBJ1-1	TRBV7-8	TGTGCCAGCAGCCCTAGGGAGGGGCAACGTTCCGCTTTCTTT	CASSPREGQRSAFF
few	NA	TRBJ1-2	TRBV25-1	TGTGCCAGCAGTGAGTCGTCAAGACGGAACTATGGCTACACCTTC	CASSESSRRNYGYTF
few	NA	TRBJ2-3	TRBV10-3	TGTGCCATCAGTGAAGGGCAGGGTAGGGATACGCAGTATTTT	CAISEGQGRDTQYF
NA	NA	TRBJ2-6	TRBV16	TGTGCCAGCAGCCAATTTACGGTTACTGGGGCCAACGTCCTGACTTTC	CASSQFTVTGANVLTF
few	NA	TRBJ2-2	TRBV20-1	TGCAGTGCAGCTAGAGAGAACACCGGGGAGCTGTTTTTT	CSAARENTGELFF
NA	TRBD1	TRBJ1-6	TRBV20-1	TGCAGTGCTCCGAAGACAGGGAACTCTGATCAGTTATTCGGGAATTCACCCCTCCACTTT	CSAPKTGNSDQLFGNSPLHF
few	TRBD1	TRBJ2-7	TRBV11-2	TGTGCCAGCAGCCCCGGGACAGGGATTACCTTATACGAGCAGTACTTC	CASSPGTGITLYEQYF
few	NA	TRBJ2-5	TRBV10-3	TGTGCCATCAGTGAGTACGGGGCCCGAGAGACCCAGTACTTC	CAISEYGARETQYF
many	NA	TRBJ1-1	TRBV20-1	TGCAGTGCCCCAAGTGACGCTATGGCTGAAGCTTTCTTT	CSAPSDAMAEAFF
few	TRBD1	TRBJ1-1	TRBV20-1	TGCAGTGCTTTCGCTCCGGACAGGGCCACTGAAGCTTTTTTT	CSAFAPDRATEAFF
NA	NA	TRBJ1-4	TRBV6-6	TGTGCCAGCAGTTACGTCGGGGGGCCGAGTGAAAAACTGTTTTTT	CASSYVGGPSEKLFF
few	TRBD2	TRBJ2-3	TRBV20-1	TGCAGTGCTAGCCCCCACTGGCGGGAGAGAACAGATACGCAGTATTTT	CSASPHWRERTDTQYF
NA	NA	TRBJ2-3	TRBV7-6	TGTGCCAGCAGCTTAGCTAACAGAGGGACAGATACGCAGTATTTT	CASSLANRGTDTQYF
many	TRBD1	TRBJ2-3	TRBV28	TGTGCCAGCAGTCCCGACACCGTGGGGACAGGGAACACAGATACGCAGTATTTT	CASSPDTVGTGNTDTQYF
NA	NA	TRBJ2-1	TRBV12-3/TRBV12-4	TGTGCCAGCAGTTTAGCTTCCGGGGCGACCTTGGTAGAGCAGTTCTTC	CASSLASGATLVEQFF
NA	TRBD1	TRBJ1-1	TRBV4-1	TGCGCCAGCAGAGTGACAGGGGTAATAGCTGAAGCTTTCTTT	CASRVTGVIAEAFF
few	TRBD1	TRBJ2-7	TRBV7-9	TGTGCCAGCAGCAGGGACAGGGGGAACTACGAGCAGTACTTC	CASSRDRGNYEQYF
many	TRBD2	TRBJ2-3	TRBV4-1	TGCGCCAGCAGCTTCGCGGGACTAGCGGATACAGATACGCAGTATTTT	CASSFAGLADTDTQYF
NA	NA	TRBJ1-1	TRBV9	TGTGCCAGCAGCAGACAGGACTCGCCGGCCACTGAAGCTTTCTTT	CASSRQDSPATEAFF
NA	TRBD1	TRBJ1-5	TRBV20-1	TGCAGTGCTCGGACAGGGAGCAATCAGCCCCAGCATTTT	CSARTGSNQPQHF
NA	TRBD2	TRBJ2-7	TRBV23-1	TGCGCCAGCAGTCCGCCCGAGCGGGAATACGACTACGAGCAGTACTTC	CASSPPEREYDYEQYF
NA	NA	TRBJ2-3	TRBV12-3/TRBV12-4	TGTGCCAGCAGTTTAGAGTCTTTGAGCACAGATACGCAGTATTTT	CASSLESLSTDTQYF
few	TRBD1	TRBJ2-1	TRBV4-1	TGCGCCAGCAGCCAAAAAAGACAGGGGTACCTAAATGAGCAGTTCTTC	CASSQKRQGYLNEQFF
NA	TRBD2	TRBJ2-7	TRBV5-1	TGCGCCAGCAGCTTAGGTTGGCGAACGGGGGGTGCCTACGAGCAGTACTTC	CASSLGWRTGGAYEQYF
few	TRBD2	TRBJ2-3	TRBV20-1	TGCAGTGCTAACGAAGCGGGGTGGACAGATACGCAGTATTTT	CSANEAGWTDTQYF
NA	NA	TRBJ1-1	TRBV6-2/TRBV6-3	TGTGCCAGCAGAGACGGAACAGGGGCTTTCTTT	CASRDGTGAFF
NA	TRBD1	TRBJ2-7	TRBV2	TGTGCCATAGCGACAGGGGTCGAGCAGTACTTC	CAIATGVEQYF
few	NA	TRBJ2-5	TRBV6-5	TGTGCCAGCAGTATCCGGACTGGGGGGCGGGAGACCCAGTACTTC	CASSIRTGGRETQYF
NA	TRBD2	TRBJ2-5	TRBV20-1	TGCAGTGCTCCCCCCGGACTAGCGGGGGGGCAAGAGACCCAGTACTTC	CSAPPGLAGGQETQYF
once	TRBD2	TRBJ2-3	TRBV6-4	TGTGCCAGCAGCGGCACTAGCGGGGGTTTAAGTTCGCAGTATTTT	CASSGTSGGLSSQYF
few	NA	TRBJ1-1	TRBV7-9	TGTGCCAGCAGCCCTCCGCGAGGGAACACTGTAGCTTTCTTT	CASSPPRGNTVAFF
NA	NA	TRBJ2-3	TRBV20-1	TGCAGTGCTAGGCCGGTCGGAGACCTGACAGATACGCAGTATTTT	CSARPVGDLTDTQYF
few	TRBD2	TRBJ2-5	TRBV14	TGTGCCAGCAGCCCCAGGACTAGCTGGCAAGAGACCCAGTACTTC	CASSPRTSWQETQYF
NA	TRBD2	TRBJ2-1	TRBV11-2	TGTGCCAGCAGCTTAGACGGCGGGAGGCCCTGGTATGAGCAGTTCTTC	CASSLDGGRPWYEQFF
few	NA	TRBJ1-1	TRBV12-3/TRBV12-4	TGTGTCAGCAGTTGGGGGTCGGAGCGCCGGCTCGAAGCTTTCTTT	CVSSWGSERRLEAFF
NA	NA	TRBJ1-5	TRBV3-1	TGTGCCAGCAGCCGACAGTCGGATCAGCCCCAGCATTTT	CASSRQSDQPQHF
NA	TRBD1	TRBJ1-2	TRBV3-1	TGTGCCAGCAGCCAGAACAGGGGTTTGGGCTATGGCTACACCTTC	CASSQNRGLGYGYTF
few	TRBD1	TRBJ1-5	TRBV6-2/TRBV6-3	TGTGCCAGCCAGGGGGACGGCAATCAGCCCCAGCATTTT	CASQGDGNQPQHF
few	TRBD2	TRBJ2-1	TRBV9	TGTGCCAGCAGCGTAGGGGGACTAGCGAGCAATGAGCAGTTCTTC	CASSVGGLASNEQFF
NA	NA	TRBJ1-4	TRBV29-1	TGCAGCGTTGGATCCTTCGGGGCCCGAAATGAAAAACTGTTTTTT	CSVGSFGARNEKLFF
NA	NA	TRBJ2-7	TRBV13	TGTGCCAGCAGCTTTGACAGTGGGGGCGGCTACGAGCAGTACTTC	CASSFDSGGGYEQYF
NA	TRBD1	TRBJ1-2	TRBV20-1	TGCAGTGTCAATGGGGGGACAGAAGGGTTTTATGGCTACACCTTC	CSVNGGTEGFYGYTF
NA	TRBD1	TRBJ1-1	TRBV3-1	TGTGCCAGCAGCCAAGGGGGAGGGGGCCGCAGGGGAGGTACTGAAGCTTTCTTT	CASSQGGGGRRGGTEAFF
few	TRBD1	TRBJ2-3	TRBV5-1	TGCGCCAGCAGCTTGATGGGACAGGGGCCAGATACGCAGTATTTT	CASSLMGQGPDTQYF
NA	TRBD2	TRBJ2-3	TRBV27	TGTGCCAGCAGTTGGGGTAGCGGGAGGGCCAATTGGGATACGCAGTATTTT	CASSWGSGRANWDTQYF
few	TRBD1	TRBJ2-5	TRBV2	TGTGCCAGCATCAGGTTCCCGATCGGGACAGGGCAAGAGACCCAGTACTTC	CASIRFPIGTGQETQYF
few	NA	TRBJ1-4	TRBV5-1	TGCGCCAGCAGCTTGGAATGGTTCGGTATCGCGGGGGAAAAACTGTTTTTT	CASSLEWFGIAGEKLFF
few	TRBD2	TRBJ2-3	TRBV3-1	TGTGCCAGCAGCCGGGGACTAGCGGGGGGGATAAGCACAGATACGCAGTATTTT	CASSRGLAGGISTDTQYF
NA	TRBD2	TRBJ2-1	TRBV7-7	TGTGCCAGCAGCAAAGGGCCTGGGGTAGCGGGAGGGGCCGTTTTCAATGAGCAGTTCTTC	CASSKGPGVAGGAVFNEQFF
NA	NA	TRBJ1-2	TRBV3-1	TGTGCCAGCAGCCAAATGGTGGCAGTCGGCAGAATAGAAGGCTATGGCTACACCTTC	CASSQMVAVGRIEGYGYTF
NA	NA	TRBJ2-1	TRBV7-8	TGTGCCAGCAGCTTATCAAAGCTAGCGTACCTCTCCTACAATGAGCAGTTCTTC	CASSLSKLAYLSYNEQFF
few	NA	TRBJ2-7	TRBV20-1	TGCAGTGCTAGTAGGATTGGGGGGAACGAGCAGTACTTC	CSASRIGGNEQYF
NA	TRBD1	TRBJ2-7	TRBV4-1	TGCGCCAGCAGCCAAGATGAAAGTGGACAGGGAAACTACGAGCAGTACTTC	CASSQDESGQGNYEQYF